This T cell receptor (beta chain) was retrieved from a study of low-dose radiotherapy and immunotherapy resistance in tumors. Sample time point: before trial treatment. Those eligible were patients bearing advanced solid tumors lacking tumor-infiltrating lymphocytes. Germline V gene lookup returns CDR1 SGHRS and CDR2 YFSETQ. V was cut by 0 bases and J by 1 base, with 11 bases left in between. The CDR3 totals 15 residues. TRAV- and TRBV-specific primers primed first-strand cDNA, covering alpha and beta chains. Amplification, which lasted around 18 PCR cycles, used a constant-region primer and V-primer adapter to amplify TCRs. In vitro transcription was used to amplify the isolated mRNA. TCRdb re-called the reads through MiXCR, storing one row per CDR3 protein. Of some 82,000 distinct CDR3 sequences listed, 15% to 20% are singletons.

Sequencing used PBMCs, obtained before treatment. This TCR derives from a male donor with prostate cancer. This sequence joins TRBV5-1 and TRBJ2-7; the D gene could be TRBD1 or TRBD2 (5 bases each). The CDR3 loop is CASSLEPGTSYEQYF. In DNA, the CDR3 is TGCGCCAGCAGCTTGGAGCCAGGGACGTCCTACGAGCAGTACTTC.